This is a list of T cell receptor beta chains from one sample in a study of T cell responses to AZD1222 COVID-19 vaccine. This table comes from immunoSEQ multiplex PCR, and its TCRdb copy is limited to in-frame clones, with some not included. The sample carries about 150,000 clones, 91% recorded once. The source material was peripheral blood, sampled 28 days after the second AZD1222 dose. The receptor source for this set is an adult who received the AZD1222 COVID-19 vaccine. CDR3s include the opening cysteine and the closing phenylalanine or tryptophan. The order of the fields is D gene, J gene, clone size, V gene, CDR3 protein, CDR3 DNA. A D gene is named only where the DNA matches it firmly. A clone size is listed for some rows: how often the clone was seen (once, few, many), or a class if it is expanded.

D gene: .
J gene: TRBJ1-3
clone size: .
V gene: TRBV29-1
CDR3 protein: CSASGVGNTIYF
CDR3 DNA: TGCAGCGCCTCAGGGGTTGGAAACACCATATATTTT

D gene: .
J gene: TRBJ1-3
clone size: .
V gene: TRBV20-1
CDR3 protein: CSASVDPISGNTIYF
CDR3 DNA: TGCAGTGCTAGTGTGGACCCTATTTCTGGAAACACCATATATTTT

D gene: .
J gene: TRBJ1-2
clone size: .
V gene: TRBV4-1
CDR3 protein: CASSQARGTNYGYTF
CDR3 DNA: TGCGCCAGCAGCCAAGCGCGGGGGACTAACTATGGCTACACCTTC

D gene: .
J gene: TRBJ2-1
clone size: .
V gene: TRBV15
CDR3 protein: CATSRRGVGSYNEQFF
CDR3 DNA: TGTGCCACCAGCAGAAGGGGAGTGGGATCCTACAATGAGCAGTTCTTC

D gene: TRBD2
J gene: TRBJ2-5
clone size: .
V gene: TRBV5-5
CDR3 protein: CASSLGTSGRKTQYF
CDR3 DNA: TGTGCCAGCAGCTTAGGGACTAGCGGGAGGAAGACCCAGTACTTC

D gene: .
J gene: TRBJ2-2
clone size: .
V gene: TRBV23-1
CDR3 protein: CASSQPTGSTGELFF
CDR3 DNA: TGCGCCAGCAGTCAACCGACAGGCTCCACCGGGGAGCTGTTTTTT

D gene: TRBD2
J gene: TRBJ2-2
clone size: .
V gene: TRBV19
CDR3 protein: CASSVQAGATGELFF
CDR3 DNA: TGTGCCAGTAGTGTCCAAGCGGGGGCGACCGGGGAGCTGTTTTTT

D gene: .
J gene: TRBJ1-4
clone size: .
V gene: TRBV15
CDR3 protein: CATSRAIPGPAGNEKLFF
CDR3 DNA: TGTGCCACCAGCAGAGCAATCCCCGGGCCCGCTGGGAACGAAAAACTGTTTTTT

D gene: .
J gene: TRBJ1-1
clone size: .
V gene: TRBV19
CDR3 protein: CASSPDYEAFF
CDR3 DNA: TGTGCCAGTAGCCCAGACTATGAAGCTTTCTTT

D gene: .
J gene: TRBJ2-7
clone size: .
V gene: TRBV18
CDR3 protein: CASSPKSSLYF
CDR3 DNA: TGTGCCAGCTCACCGAAGAGCTCTTTGTACTTC

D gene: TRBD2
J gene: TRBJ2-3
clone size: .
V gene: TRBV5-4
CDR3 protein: CASSPYQRGEPTDTQYF
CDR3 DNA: TGTGCCAGCAGCCCCTACCAGCGGGGGGAACCAACGGATACGCAGTATTTT

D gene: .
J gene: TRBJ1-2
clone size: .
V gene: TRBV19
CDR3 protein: CASSIEANYGYTF
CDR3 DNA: TGTGCCAGTAGTATAGAAGCAAACTATGGCTACACCTTC

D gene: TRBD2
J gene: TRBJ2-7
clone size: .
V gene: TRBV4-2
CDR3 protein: CASSQDLLAGNSYEQYF
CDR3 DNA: TGTGCCAGCAGCCAAGATTTGCTAGCGGGAAACTCCTACGAGCAGTACTTC

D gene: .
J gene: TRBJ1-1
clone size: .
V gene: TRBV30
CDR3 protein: CAWSLLQGGAEAFF
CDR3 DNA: TGTGCCTGGAGTCTATTACAGGGCGGCGCTGAAGCTTTCTTT

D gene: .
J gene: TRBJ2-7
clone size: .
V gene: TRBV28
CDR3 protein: CASSKVTGLGGEQYF
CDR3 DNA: TGTGCCAGCAGCAAGGTTACAGGTCTCGGGGGCGAGCAGTACTTC

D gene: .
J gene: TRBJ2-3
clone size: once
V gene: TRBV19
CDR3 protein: CASSIEAQSTDTQYF
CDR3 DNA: TGTGCCAGTAGTATAGAAGCGCAGAGCACAGATACGCAGTATTTT

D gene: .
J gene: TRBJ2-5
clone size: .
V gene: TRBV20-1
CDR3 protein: CSATGDETQYF
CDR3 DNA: TGCAGTGCTACCGGGGATGAGACCCAGTACTTC

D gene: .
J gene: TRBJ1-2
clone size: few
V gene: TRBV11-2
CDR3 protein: CASSFGANYGYTF
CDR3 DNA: TGTGCCAGCAGCTTCGGAGCCAACTATGGCTACACCTTC

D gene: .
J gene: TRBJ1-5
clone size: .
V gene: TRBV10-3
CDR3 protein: CAISDPDRGQPQHF
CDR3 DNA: TGTGCCATCAGTGACCCCGACCGGGGACAGCCCCAGCATTTT

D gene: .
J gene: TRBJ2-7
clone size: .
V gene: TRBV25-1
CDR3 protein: CASSWGAYGEQYF
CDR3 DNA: TGTGCCAGCAGTTGGGGGGCGTACGGCGAGCAGTACTTC

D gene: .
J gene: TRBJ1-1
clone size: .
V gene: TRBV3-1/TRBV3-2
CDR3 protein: CASRRNTEAFF
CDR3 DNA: TGTGCCAGCAGGCGTAACACTGAAGCTTTCTTT

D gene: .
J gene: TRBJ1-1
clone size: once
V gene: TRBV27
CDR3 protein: CASSPHRYNLGGNTEAFF
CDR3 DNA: TGTGCCAGCAGTCCCCACCGATATAACCTCGGGGGGAACACTGAAGCTTTCTTT

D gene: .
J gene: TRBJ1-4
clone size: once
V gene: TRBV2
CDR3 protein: CASTEGQGHEKLFF
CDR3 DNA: TGTGCCAGCACTGAGGGCCAGGGGCATGAAAAACTGTTTTTT

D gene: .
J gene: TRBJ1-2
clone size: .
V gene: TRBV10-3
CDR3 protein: CAISTGEGYTF
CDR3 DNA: TGTGCCATCTCGACGGGGGAAGGCTACACCTTC

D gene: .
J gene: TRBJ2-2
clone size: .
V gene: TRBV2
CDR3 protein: CASRGSQAGELFF
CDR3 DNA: TGTGCCAGCAGAGGGAGTCAGGCCGGGGAGCTGTTTTTT

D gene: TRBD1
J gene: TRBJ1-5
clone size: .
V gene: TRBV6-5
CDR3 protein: CASSYRTGSNQPQHF
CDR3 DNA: TGTGCCAGCAGTTACCGGACAGGTAGCAATCAGCCCCAGCATTTT